What follows are 10 T cell receptor beta chains derived from one specimen sequenced in a study of shared clonotypes between healthy human individuals. Produced via immunoSEQ multiplex PCR; TCRdb's table is partial and in-frame only. The sample has over 2 million clones, about nine tenths seen once. Sequenced: naive CD4+ T cells from PBMCs. Subset denoted: CD45RA+ positively selected. These receptor sequences come from a man aged 18 to 30 in good health. Some clones in this sample may be carry-over from other donors' samples.

V and J are TRBV29-1 and TRBJ1-2, with 10 bases matching TRBD1. This CDR3 has 13 amino acids. V was clipped by 4 bases and J by 3 bases; unmatched bases: 2. Germline V CDR1 and CDR2: SQVTM, ANQGSEA. The CDR3 DNA reads as TGCAGCGTTGGCGGGACAGGGGACTATGGCTACACCTTC. Translation gives CSVGGTGDYGYTF.

This clone has a single count. This chain joins TRBV4-1 and TRBJ2-6; unclear D gene. Between the trimmed V and J ends, which lost 1 base and 0 bases, there was a span of 4 bases. The CDR3 has 15 residues. Per the germline V gene, CDR1 is MGHRA and CDR2 is YSYEKL. This chain's CDR3 is CASSQASSGANVLTF. CDR3 nucleotide sequence: TGCGCCAGCAGCCAAGCCAGCTCTGGGGCCAACGTCCTGACTTTC.

The V call is TRBV27, the J call TRBJ1-4; D unclear. This CDR3 spans 14 amino acids. Trimming stripped 3 bases from V and 5 bases from J, with 10 bases between. The germline V gene has CDR1 MNHEY and CDR2 SMNVEV (reference sequence). CDR3 bases: TGTGCCAGCAGTTTTCGGTCGGGCAATGAAAAACTGTTTTTT. It yields the protein CASSFRSGNEKLFF.

V and J are TRBV11-3 and TRBJ2-7, with 7 nucleotides matching TRBD2. CDR1 and CDR2 (germline): SGHNT, YENEEA. The CDR3 is made up of 16 amino acids. V was clipped by 5 bases and J by 3 bases; unmatched bases: 13. This CDR3 reads CASSPSGSGSYYEQYF. DNA for the CDR3: TGTGCCAGCAGCCCCTCAGGTAGCGGGTCTTACTACGAGCAGTACTTC. Filled out from reference TRBV11-3 and TRBJ2-7, the complete variable domain reads EAGVVQSPRYKIIEKKQPVAFWCNPISGHNTLYWYLQNLGQGPELLIRYENEEAVDDSQLPKDRFSAERLKGVDSTLKIQPAELGDSAVYLCASSPSGSGSYYEQYFGPGTRLTVT.

This chain links TRBV19 with TRBJ1-2, with TRBD1 matching 7 bases. The CDR3 sequence is 17 residues long. Per germline, CDR1 LNHDA and CDR2 SQIVND (reference sequence). V lost 6 bases to trimming and J lost 5 bases; unmatched junction nucleotides: 18. This CDR3 reads CASRPPRFTGVYYGYTF. The CDR3 DNA reads TGTGCCAGTAGGCCGCCTCGCTTTACAGGGGTATATTATGGCTACACCTTC.

The V gene is TRBV7-3, the J gene TRBJ1-1, with D perhaps TRBD1 (5 bases). V lost 2 bases to trimming and J lost 1 base, with 11 bases between them. Germline CDR1 SGHTA, CDR2 FQGTGA. The length of the CDR3 is 15 residues. CDR3 DNA sequence: TGTGCCAGCAGCTTAGGTGGGGGACGGAACACTGAAGCTTTCTTT. This codes for CASSLGGGRNTEAFF.

The rearrangement joins TRBV5-1 to TRBJ2-3; 12 nucleotides match TRBD2. V lost 0 bases to trimming and J lost 5 bases; unmatched junction nucleotides: 7. The germline V gene has CDR1 SGHRS and CDR2 YFSETQ. The CDR3 extends over 17 amino acids. This CDR3 reads CASSLGSSGRAIDTQYF. The CDR3 DNA follows: TGCGCCAGCAGCTTGGGGTCTAGCGGGAGGGCCATAGATACGCAGTATTTT.

The chain recombines TRBV1 with TRBJ2-5; TRBD2, the table's D call, was not compared with the DNA. TRBV1 is a listed pseudogene. This CDR3 region has 16 residues. CDR3 loop: CTSSQVGLAVQETQYF. The CDR3 DNA follows: TGCACCAGCAGCCAAGTTGGACTAGCGGTCCAAGAGACCCAGTACTTC.

The chain combines TRBV28 with TRBJ2-7; a possible D gene is TRBD2 (6 bases). CDR3 length: 13 amino acids. V shed 7 bases and J shed 6 bases, with 16 bases lying between them. Germline lookup yields CDR1 MDHEN and CDR2 SYDVKM. CDR3 in amino acids: CASTRPAGFEQYF. In DNA form, the CDR3 reads TGTGCCAGCACCCGGCCCGCGGGGTTCGAGCAGTACTTC.

The V call is TRBV6-5, the J call TRBJ1-4, with D hard to call. Germline V gene lookup returns CDR1 MNHEY and CDR2 SVGAGI. Deletions cut 6 bases from V and 0 bases from J, with 11 bases between. CDR3 length equals 15 residues. The CDR3 DNA is TGTGCCAGCAGACCGTACACCGCAACTAATGAAAAACTGTTTTTT. It specifies CASRPYTATNEKLFF.